These T cell receptor beta chains were read from a single sample in a study of blood T cell repertoires in COVID-19. Sequenced by immunoSEQ multiplex PCR; TCRdb stores in-frame clones only, minus some. The sample holds around 57,000 clones, around 90% seen once. The specimen was peripheral blood. The receptors shown here come from a woman aged 80 or over with active COVID-19. Both conserved end residues are part of each CDR3. The order of the fields is D gene, V gene, CDR3 protein. A D gene is named only where the DNA matches it firmly.

TRBD2 | TRBV28 | CASSFILAGLTGDTQYF
TRBD1 | TRBV18 | CASSAGQGAILEQFF
TRBD2 | TRBV9 | CASSDSGGADEQFF
TRBD2 | TRBV7-3 | CASSLQRGGTDTQYF
TRBD2 | TRBV2 | CASSDGGAGRSYEQYF
NA | TRBV5-6 | CASSRRQVVYNSPLHF
TRBD2 | TRBV7-2 | CASSRQGGEWGEQFF
TRBD2 | TRBV27 | CASSLLGLANTGELFF
TRBD1 | TRBV19 | CATATGPQPQHF
NA | TRBV19 | CASSIRLGGTEAFF
NA | TRBV18 | CASSPSGGIDSPLHF
NA | TRBV7-9 | CASRKAVTIYF
NA | TRBV28 | CASSPTGQGNTIYF
NA | TRBV18 | CASSSWGGTTDTQYF
TRBD1 | TRBV2 | CASSSRTGSPEAFF
TRBD1 | TRBV19 | CASSMRGRGTEAFF
NA | TRBV20-1 | CSARTDYGYTF
NA | TRBV9 | CASSVMTSGELFF
TRBD2 | TRBV7-6 | CASSLERRGGAEDTQYF
TRBD2 | TRBV27 | CASSFIPRSGEFYNEQFF
TRBD2 | TRBV29-1 | CSVSSGVNTGELFF
TRBD2 | TRBV19 | CASNGGGNEQFF
TRBD1 | TRBV4-1 | CASSLSPQGAGELFF
NA | TRBV19 | CASSPDTSGNTIYF
NA | TRBV7-8 | CASSLGLSRETQYF
TRBD2 | TRBV2 | CASSGVAGQETQYF
NA | TRBV2 | CASGGPLNSPLHF
NA | TRBV30 | CAWSVQASETQYF
NA | TRBV5-5 | CASSLYNEQFF
NA | TRBV2 | CASNEVYSNQPQHF
NA | TRBV4-3 | CASSLGGAENEQFF
TRBD1 | TRBV18 | CASSQNRGEDGYTF
TRBD2 | TRBV5-6 | CASSLDWRGGQETQYF
NA | TRBV5-5 | CASSLAVAAIQYF
NA | TRBV6-5 | CASNTGGNYGYTF
NA | TRBV4-2 | CASSQPTSPPSEQYF
NA | TRBV6-2/TRBV6-3 | CASSYSKTAYSNQPQHF
TRBD2 | TRBV7-2 | CASSLTAGGQASGEQFF
TRBD2 | TRBV5-6 | CASRPTSGGARPYEQYF
NA | TRBV5-4 | CASSFGGPSGNTIYF
NA | TRBV7-8 | CASTRDKSSGNTIYF
NA | TRBV19 | CASSPRVGFDSNQPQHF
TRBD1 | TRBV19 | CASSRTGTGAYEQYF
NA | TRBV4-3 | CASSQDRPGYYEQYF
TRBD1 | TRBV27 | CASSLRTRDRKNNEQFF
TRBD1 | TRBV28 | CASRPGQGRLNTGELFF
NA | TRBV7-2 | CASSLYKLSYNEQFF
NA | TRBV14 | CASSTAYGLGYTF
NA | TRBV5-1 | CASSSMSDTEAFF
TRBD2 | TRBV29-1 | CSVVTSGQETQYF
NA | TRBV7-7 | CASSLDRSGTQYF
TRBD1 | TRBV7-9 | CASSPRTGGFEQYF
TRBD2 | TRBV28 | CASSSAVAGSYNEQFF
NA | TRBV28 | CASREVGTEAFF
TRBD2 | TRBV18 | CASSPSGGARETQYF
TRBD2 | TRBV19 | CASSRDSGGIYNEQFF
TRBD2 | TRBV9 | CASSVGGLASYEQYF